This T cell receptor (beta chain) comes out of a study of cytomegalovirus exposure and HLA in healthy donors. This PCR relied on a set of 60 Vbeta primers and 13 Jbeta primers. TCRdb's table, derived via immunoSEQ multiplex PCR, lists solely in-frame clones and lacks some. Of around 120,000 clones detected, more than 60% appear once; the ten largest clones hold about 3.4%. The germline V and J ends were trimmed by 8 bases and 3 bases, with 13 bases remaining between them. Germline CDR1 SGDLS, CDR2 YYNGEE. The CDR3 contains 13 residues. Sequencing was carried out using PBMCs. V is TRBV9 and J is TRBJ2-3; the D is unclear. This receptor was taken from a man younger than 45 in good health and CMV-seronegative. CDR3 DNA sequence: TGTGCCAGTGAGGCCCGAGGAACAGATACGCAGTATTTT. The encoded protein is CASEARGTDTQYF.